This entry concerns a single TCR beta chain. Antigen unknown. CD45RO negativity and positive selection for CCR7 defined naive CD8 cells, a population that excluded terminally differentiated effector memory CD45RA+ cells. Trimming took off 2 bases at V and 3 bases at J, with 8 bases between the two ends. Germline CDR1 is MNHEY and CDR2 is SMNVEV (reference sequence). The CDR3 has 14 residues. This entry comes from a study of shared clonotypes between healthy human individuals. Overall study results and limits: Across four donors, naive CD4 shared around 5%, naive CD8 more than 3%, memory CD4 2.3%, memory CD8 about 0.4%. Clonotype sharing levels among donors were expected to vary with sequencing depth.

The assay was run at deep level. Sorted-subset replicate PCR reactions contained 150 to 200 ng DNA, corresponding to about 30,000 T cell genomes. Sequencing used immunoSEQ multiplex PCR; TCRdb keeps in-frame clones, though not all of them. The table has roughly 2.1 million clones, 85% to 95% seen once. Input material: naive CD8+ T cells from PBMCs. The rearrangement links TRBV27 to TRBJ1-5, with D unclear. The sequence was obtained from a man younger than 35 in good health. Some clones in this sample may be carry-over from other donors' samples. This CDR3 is CASSLLRTNQPQHF. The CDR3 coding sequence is TGTGCCAGCAGTTTACTCAGGACCAATCAGCCCCAGCATTTT.